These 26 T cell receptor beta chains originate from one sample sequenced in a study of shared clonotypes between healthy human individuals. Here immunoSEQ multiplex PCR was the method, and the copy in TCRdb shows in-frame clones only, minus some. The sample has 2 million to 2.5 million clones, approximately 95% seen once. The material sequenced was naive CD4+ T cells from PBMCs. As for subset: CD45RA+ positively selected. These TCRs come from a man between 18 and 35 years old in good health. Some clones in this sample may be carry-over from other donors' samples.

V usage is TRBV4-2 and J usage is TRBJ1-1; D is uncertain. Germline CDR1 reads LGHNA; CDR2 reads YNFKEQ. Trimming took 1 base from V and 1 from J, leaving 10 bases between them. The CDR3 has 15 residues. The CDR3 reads CASSQGFWGNTEAFF. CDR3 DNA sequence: TGTGCCAGCAGCCAAGGGTTTTGGGGGAACACTGAAGCTTTCTTT.

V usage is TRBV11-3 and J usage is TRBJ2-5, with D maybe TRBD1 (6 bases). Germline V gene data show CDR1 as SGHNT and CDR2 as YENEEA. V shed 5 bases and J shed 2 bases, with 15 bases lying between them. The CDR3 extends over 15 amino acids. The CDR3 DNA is TGTGCCAGCAGCATGGAACTACAGGGTCAAGAGACCCAGTACTTC. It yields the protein CASSMELQGQETQYF.

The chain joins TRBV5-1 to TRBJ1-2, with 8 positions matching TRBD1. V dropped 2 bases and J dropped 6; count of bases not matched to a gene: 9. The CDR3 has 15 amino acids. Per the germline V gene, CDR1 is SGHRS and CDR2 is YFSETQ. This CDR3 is CASSFDRGFSDGYTF. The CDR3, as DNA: TGCGCCAGCAGCTTCGACAGGGGATTCTCCGATGGCTACACCTTC.

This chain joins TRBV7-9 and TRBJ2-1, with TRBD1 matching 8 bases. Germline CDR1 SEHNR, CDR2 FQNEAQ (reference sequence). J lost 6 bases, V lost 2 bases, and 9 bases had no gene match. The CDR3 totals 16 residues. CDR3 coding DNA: TGTGCCAGCAGCTTATACGGGACAGGATCGGGCAATGAGCAGTTCTTC. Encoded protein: CASSLYGTGSGNEQFF.

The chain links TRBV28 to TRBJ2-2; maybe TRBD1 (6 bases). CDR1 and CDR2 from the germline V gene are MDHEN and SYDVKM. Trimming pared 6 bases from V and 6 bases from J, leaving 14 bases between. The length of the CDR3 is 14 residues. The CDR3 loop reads CASSPSRGAGELFF. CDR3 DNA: TGTGCCAGCAGCCCGTCCAGGGGAGCCGGGGAGCTGTTTTTT.

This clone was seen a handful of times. CDR3 coding DNA: TGTGCCGCCGGGGGGGGTACTGAAGCTTTCTTT. This encodes CAAGGGTEAFF. The genes are TRBV30 and TRBJ1-1; possible D gene TRBD1, 5 bases. The V gene's germline CDR1 is GTSNPN and CDR2 SVGIG (reference sequence). Trimming removed 8 bases from V and 5 bases from J, with 12 bases in between. The CDR3 has 11 amino acids.

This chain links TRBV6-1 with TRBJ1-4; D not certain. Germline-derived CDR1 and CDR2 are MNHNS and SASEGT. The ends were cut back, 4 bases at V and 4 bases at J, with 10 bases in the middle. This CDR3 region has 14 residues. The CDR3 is CASSALAYNEKLFF. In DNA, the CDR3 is TGTGCCAGCAGTGCCCTGGCTTATAATGAAAAACTGTTTTTT.

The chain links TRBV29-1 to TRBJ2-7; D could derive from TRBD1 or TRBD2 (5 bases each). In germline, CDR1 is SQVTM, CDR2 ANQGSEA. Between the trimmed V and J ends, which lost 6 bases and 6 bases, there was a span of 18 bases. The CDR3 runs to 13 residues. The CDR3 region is CSVGPTSAGEQYF. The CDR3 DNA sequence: TGCAGCGTGGGGCCCACTAGTGCGGGCGAGCAGTACTTC.

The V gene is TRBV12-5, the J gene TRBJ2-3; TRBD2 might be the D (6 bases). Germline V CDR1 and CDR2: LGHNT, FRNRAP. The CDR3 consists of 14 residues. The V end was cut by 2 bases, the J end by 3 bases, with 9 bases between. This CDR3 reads CASGLTGATDTQYF. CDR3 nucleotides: TGTGCTAGTGGTTTGACGGGAGCGACAGATACGCAGTATTTT.

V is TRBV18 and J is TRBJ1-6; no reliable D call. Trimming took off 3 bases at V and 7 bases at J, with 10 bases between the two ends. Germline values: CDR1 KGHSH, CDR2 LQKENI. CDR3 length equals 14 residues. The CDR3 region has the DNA TGTGCCAGCTCACCCGGGATCCCCAATTCACCCCTCCACTTT. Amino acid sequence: CASSPGIPNSPLHF. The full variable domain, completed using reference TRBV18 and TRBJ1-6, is NAGVMQNPRHLVRRRGQEARLRCSPMKGHSHVYWYRQLPEEGLKFMVYLQKENIIDESGMPKERFSAEFPKEGPSILRIQQVVRGDSAAYFCASSPGIPNSPLHFGNGTRLTVT.

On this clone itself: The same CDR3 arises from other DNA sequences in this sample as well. The CDR3 spells CASSPGTDTQYF. CDR3 nucleotides: TGTGCCAGCAGCCCCGGTACGGATACGCAGTATTTT. The V call is TRBV9, the J call TRBJ2-3; no definite D call. The germline CDR1 and CDR2 sequences are SGDLS and YYNGEE. The V end was cut by 4 bases, the J end by 6 bases, with 9 bases between. This CDR3 is 12 amino acids long.

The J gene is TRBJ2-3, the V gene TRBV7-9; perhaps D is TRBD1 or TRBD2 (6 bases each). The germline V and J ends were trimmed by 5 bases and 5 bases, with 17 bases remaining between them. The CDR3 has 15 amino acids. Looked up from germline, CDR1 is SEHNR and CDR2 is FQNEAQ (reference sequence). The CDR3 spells CASSQGTLRRDTQYF. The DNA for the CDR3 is TGTGCCAGCAGCCAGGGGACTCTAAGAAGAGATACGCAGTATTTT.

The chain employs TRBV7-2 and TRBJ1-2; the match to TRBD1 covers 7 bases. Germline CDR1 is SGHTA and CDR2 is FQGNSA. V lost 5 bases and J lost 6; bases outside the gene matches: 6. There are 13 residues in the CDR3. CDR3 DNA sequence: TGTGCCAGCAGCCTGGAGGGGGCGAATGGCTACACCTTC. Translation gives CASSLEGANGYTF.

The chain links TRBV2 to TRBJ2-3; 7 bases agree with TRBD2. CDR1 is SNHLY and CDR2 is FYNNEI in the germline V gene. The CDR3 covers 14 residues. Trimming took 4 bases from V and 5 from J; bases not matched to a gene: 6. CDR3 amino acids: CASSGEGLGDTQYF. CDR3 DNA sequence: TGTGCCAGCAGTGGGGAGGGCCTGGGAGATACGCAGTATTTT. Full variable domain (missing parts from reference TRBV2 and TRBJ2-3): EPEVTQTPSHQVTQMGQEVILRCVPISNHLYFYWYRQILGQKVEFLVSFYNNEISEKSEIFDDQFSVERPDGSNFTLKIRSTKLEDSAMYFCASSGEGLGDTQYFGPGTRLTVL.

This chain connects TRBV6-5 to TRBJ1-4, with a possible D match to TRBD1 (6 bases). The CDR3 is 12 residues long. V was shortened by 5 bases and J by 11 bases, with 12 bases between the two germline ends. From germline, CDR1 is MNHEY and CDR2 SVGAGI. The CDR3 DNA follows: TGTGCCAGCAGTCCACGGGGGGCGAAACTGTTTTTT. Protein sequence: CASSPRGAKLFF.

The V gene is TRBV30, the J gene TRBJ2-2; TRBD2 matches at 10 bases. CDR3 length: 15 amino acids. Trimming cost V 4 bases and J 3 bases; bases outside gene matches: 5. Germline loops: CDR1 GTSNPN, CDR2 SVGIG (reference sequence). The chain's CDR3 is CAWNRLAGDTGELFF. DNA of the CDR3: TGTGCCTGGAATCGTCTAGCGGGGGACACCGGGGAGCTGTTTTTT.

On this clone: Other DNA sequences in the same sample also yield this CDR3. The CDR3 DNA follows: TGCGCCAGCAGTAGACTAGCGGGGAGCTCCTACGAGCAGTACTTC. This gives the protein CASSRLAGSSYEQYF. This sequence joins TRBV5-1 and TRBJ2-7; 11 positions match TRBD2. The CDR3 runs 15 residues. The germline CDR1 and CDR2 sequences are SGHRS and YFSETQ. The ends lost 5 bases at V and 0 bases at J; junction bases unmatched: 4.

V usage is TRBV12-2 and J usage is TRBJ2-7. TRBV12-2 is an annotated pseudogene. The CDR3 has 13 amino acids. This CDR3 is CASRSPTPYEQYF. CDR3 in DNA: TGTGCAAGTCGCTCCCCTACACCCTACGAGCAGTACTTC.

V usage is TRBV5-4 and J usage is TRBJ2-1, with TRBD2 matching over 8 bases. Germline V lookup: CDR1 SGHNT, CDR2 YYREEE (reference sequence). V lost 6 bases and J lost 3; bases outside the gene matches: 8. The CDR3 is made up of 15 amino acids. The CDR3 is CASNLGTSGYNEQFF. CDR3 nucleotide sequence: TGTGCCAGCAACCTTGGAACTAGCGGCTACAATGAGCAGTTCTTC. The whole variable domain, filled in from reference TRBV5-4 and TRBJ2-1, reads ETGVTQSPTHLIKTRGQQVTLRCSSQSGHNTVSWYQQALGQGPQFIFQYYREEENGRGNFPPRFSGLQFPNYSSELNVNALELDDSALYLCASNLGTSGYNEQFFGPGTRLTVL.

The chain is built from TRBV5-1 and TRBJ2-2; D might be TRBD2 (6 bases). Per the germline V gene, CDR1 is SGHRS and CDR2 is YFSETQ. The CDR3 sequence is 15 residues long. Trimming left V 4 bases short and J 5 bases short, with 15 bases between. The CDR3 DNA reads TGCGCCAGCAGCCGTAGCATCGGGAGAACCGGGGAGCTGTTTTTT. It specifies CASSRSIGRTGELFF.

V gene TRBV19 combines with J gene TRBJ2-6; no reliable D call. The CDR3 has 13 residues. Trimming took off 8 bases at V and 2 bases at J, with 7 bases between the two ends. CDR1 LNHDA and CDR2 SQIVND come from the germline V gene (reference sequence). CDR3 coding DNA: TGTGCCAGTTCAATGACTGGGGCCAACGTCCTGACTTTC. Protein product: CASSMTGANVLTF.

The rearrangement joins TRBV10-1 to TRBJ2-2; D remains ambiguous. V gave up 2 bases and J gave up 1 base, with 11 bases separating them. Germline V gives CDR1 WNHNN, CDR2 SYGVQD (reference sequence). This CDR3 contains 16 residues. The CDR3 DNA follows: TGCGCCAGCAGTGAGGACCCAAAAGGGAACACCGGGGAGCTGTTTTTT. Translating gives CASSEDPKGNTGELFF.

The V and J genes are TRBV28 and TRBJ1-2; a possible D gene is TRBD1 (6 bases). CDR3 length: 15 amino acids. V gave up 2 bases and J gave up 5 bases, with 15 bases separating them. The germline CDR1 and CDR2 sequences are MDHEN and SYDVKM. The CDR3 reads CASSLIGRGEYGYTF. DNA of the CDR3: TGTGCCAGCAGTTTAATCGGGAGGGGGGAGTATGGCTACACCTTC.

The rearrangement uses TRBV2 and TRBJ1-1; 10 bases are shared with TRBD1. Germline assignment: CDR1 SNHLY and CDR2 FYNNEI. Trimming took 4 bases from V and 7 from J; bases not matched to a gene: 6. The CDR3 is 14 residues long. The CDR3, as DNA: TGTGCCAGCAGTGCCCGGGACAGGGGCGGTGAAGCTTTCTTT. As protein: CASSARDRGGEAFF.

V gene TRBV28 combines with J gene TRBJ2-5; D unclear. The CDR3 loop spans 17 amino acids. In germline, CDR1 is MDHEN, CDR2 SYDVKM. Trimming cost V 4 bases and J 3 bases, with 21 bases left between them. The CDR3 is CASSSWSWVAQEETQYF. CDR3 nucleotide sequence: TGTGCCAGCAGTTCCTGGTCGTGGGTAGCTCAAGAAGAGACCCAGTACTTC.

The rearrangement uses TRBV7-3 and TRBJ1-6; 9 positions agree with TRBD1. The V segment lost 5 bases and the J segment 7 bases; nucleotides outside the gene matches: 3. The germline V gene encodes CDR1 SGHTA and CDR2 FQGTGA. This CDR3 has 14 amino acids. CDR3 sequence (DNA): TGTGCCAGCAGCGAGGGACAGGGAAATTCACCCCTCCACTTT. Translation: CASSEGQGNSPLHF.